The sequence of this TCR beta chain was determined in a study of blood T cell repertoires in COVID-19. At the level of the study: In each case, the material was cDNA or gDNA derived from T cells, B-cell-depleted T cells, or PBMCs.

Per the original methods: Nucleated cell number was recorded as an estimate derived from reference gene primer amplification. This table comes from immunoSEQ multiplex PCR, and its TCRdb copy is limited to in-frame clones, with some not included. The V and J calls and the clone size are those of that table, but D and trimming were determined from the DNA. This sample carries hundreds of thousands of clones, approximately 83% of them seen once, and the ten largest clones take approximately 2%. The CDR3 is 15 residues long. Germline assignment: CDR1 SGHRS and CDR2 YFSETQ. Deletions cut 0 bases from V and 2 bases from J, with 10 bases between.

This receptor was identified in a woman under 40 who had recovered from COVID-19. Source material: peripheral blood. The rearrangement uses TRBV5-1 and TRBJ2-3, with D possibly matching TRBD2 (6 bases). CDR3 DNA sequence: TGCGCCAGCAGCTTGGCCGGAGGGTACACAGATACGCAGTATTTT. Protein sequence: CASSLAGGYTDTQYF.